This passage covers 20 T cell receptor beta chains from one sample sequenced in a study of cytomegalovirus exposure and HLA in healthy donors. 13 Jbeta primers and 60 Vbeta primers were used for the PCR. TCRdb's table, derived via immunoSEQ multiplex PCR, lists solely in-frame clones and lacks some. Of 200,000 to 250,000 clones listed, about 70% were seen once; the top ten hold 2.6%. Sequencing was done on a sample of PBMCs. Every receptor here comes from a man aged 35 to 55 in good health and CMV-seropositive.

This clone came up a few times. The chain is built from TRBV28 and TRBJ2-3; 11 nucleotides align to TRBD2. Germline trimming cut 1 base from V and 9 bases from J; bases unmatched to any gene: 12. Germline-derived CDR1 and CDR2 are MDHEN and SYDVKM. There are 17 residues in the CDR3. As DNA, the CDR3 is TGTGCCAGCAGTTTATTCGGCCTAGCGGGGGGTAGTTCGACGCAGTATTTT. It encodes CASSLFGLAGGSSTQYF. Complete variable domain (other parts from reference TRBV28 and TRBJ2-3): DVKVTQSSRYLVKRTGEKVFLECVQDMDHENMFWYRQDPGLGLRLIYFSYDVKMKEKGDIPEGYSVSREKKERFSLILESASTNQTSMYLCASSLFGLAGGSSTQYFGPGTRLTVL.

CDR3 residues: CASARTGGAYEQYF. CDR3 nucleotide sequence: TGCGCCAGCGCCAGGACAGGGGGCGCCTACGAGCAGTACTTC. The V call is TRBV5-1, the J call TRBJ2-7, with 11 bases lining up with TRBD1. V lost 7 bases and J lost 2; bases outside the gene matches: 5. The germline CDR1 and CDR2 sequences are SGHRS and YFSETQ. The CDR3 is 14 amino acids.

This clone was detected a few times. Other DNA sequences in this specimen translate into the identical CDR3. The chain uses TRBV5-1 and TRBJ2-3; D uncertain. The V gene lost 0 bases and the J gene lost 2 bases, with 7 bases spanning the gap. Germline V lookup: CDR1 SGHRS, CDR2 YFSETQ. The CDR3 consists of 14 residues. The CDR3 loop is CASSLGDTTDTQYF. CDR3 in DNA: TGCGCCAGCAGCTTGGGAGACACCACAGATACGCAGTATTTT.

V is TRBV7-3 and J is TRBJ2-3, with D tentatively TRBD2 (7 bases). V lost 1 base and J 2 bases, leaving 10 bases between the germline ends. The CDR3 covers 15 residues. The germline V gene encodes CDR1 SGHTA and CDR2 FQGTGA. CDR3 DNA sequence: TGTGCCAGCAGCTTAATCGGGGGGCTCACAGATACGCAGTATTTT. Protein product: CASSLIGGLTDTQYF.

The chain uses TRBV2 and TRBJ1-2, with 9 bases matching TRBD1. V lost 5 bases, J lost 9 bases, and 7 bases stayed unmatched. Germline V gene lookup returns CDR1 SNHLY and CDR2 FYNNEI. This CDR3 is 13 amino acids long. CDR3 in amino acids: CASSTRDRESYTF. CDR3 coding DNA: TGTGCCAGCAGTACCCGGGACAGGGAGAGCTACACCTTC.

The chain carries TRBV6-1 and TRBJ2-3; 7 bases match TRBD2. The length of the CDR3 is 15 residues. J was trimmed by 4 bases and V by 5 bases; bases with no gene match: 9. The V gene's germline CDR1 is MNHNS and CDR2 SASEGT. CDR3 DNA: TGTGCCAGCAGTAATATGGACCGGGAGGCAGATACGCAGTATTTT. Translated: CASSNMDREADTQYF.

This clone was seen just once. This sample also contains other DNA sequences that code for the same CDR3. J is TRBJ1-5 and V is TRBV11-2, with D perhaps TRBD1 (5 bases). Trimming stripped 0 bases from V and 6 bases from J, with 12 bases between. Germline V gene lookup returns CDR1 SGHAT and CDR2 FQNNGV. This CDR3 spans 15 amino acids. The CDR3 DNA reads as TGTGCCAGCAGCTTAGATCGGGGCGGGAGTCAGCCCCAGCATTTT. Encoded protein: CASSLDRGGSQPQHF. The complete variable domain, with remaining parts taken from reference TRBV11-2 and TRBJ1-5, reads EAGVAQSPRYKIIEKRQSVAFWCNPISGHATLYWYQQILGQGPKLLIQFQNNGVVDDSQLPKDRFSAERLKGVDSTLKIQPAKLEDSAVYLCASSLDRGGSQPQHFGDGTRLSIL.

The V and J genes are TRBV10-3 and TRBJ1-6; D not resolved. The V gene lost 10 bases and the J gene lost 7 bases, with 17 bases spanning the gap. Germline V gene sequence: CDR1 ENHRY, CDR2 SYGVKD. This CDR3 spans 14 amino acids. In nucleotides, the CDR3 is TGTGCCAGTGCTCTCAGGTCCCAAAATTCACCCCTCCACTTT. It codes for CASALRSQNSPLHF.

This clone came up once. The V gene is TRBV28, the J gene TRBJ1-4; 10 bases fit TRBD1. V lost 3 bases and J lost 8; bases outside the gene matches: 6. From germline, CDR1 is MDHEN and CDR2 SYDVKM. CDR3 length: 15 residues. The CDR3 sequence: CASSFPGTGVEKLFF. The CDR3 bases are TGTGCCAGCAGTTTCCCCGGGACAGGGGTCGAAAAACTGTTTTTT.

This clone was counted only a few times. The chain uses TRBV5-1 and TRBJ2-3, with 11 bases lining up with TRBD2. V lost 5 bases and J lost 6; bases outside the gene matches: 11. The length of the CDR3 is 16 residues. Looked up from germline, CDR1 is SGHRS and CDR2 is YFSETQ. The CDR3, as DNA: TGCGCCAGCAGTAAAGGACTAGCGGGTACTGGGGATACGCAGTATTTT. This encodes CASSKGLAGTGDTQYF.

The chain recombines TRBV5-1 with TRBJ2-7; unclear D gene. Deletions cut 0 bases from V and 6 bases from J, with 13 bases between. Per germline, CDR1 SGHRS and CDR2 YFSETQ. The CDR3 is 14 residues long. The CDR3 DNA is TGCGCCAGCAGCTTGGCCCAGCAGGCCCTCGAGCAGTACTTC. Protein product: CASSLAQQALEQYF.

The rearrangement joins TRBV6-5 to TRBJ2-1; 13 bases are a match to TRBD2. The CDR3 has 15 residues. CDR1 and CDR2 from the germline V gene are MNHEY and SVGAGI. V shed 5 bases, J shed 5 bases, and the junction held 3 bases outside the gene matches. The CDR3 nucleotides are TGTGCCAGCAGTAAGGGACTAGCGGGAAACAATGAGCAGTTCTTC. It is translated as CASSKGLAGNNEQFF.

The J gene is TRBJ2-1, the V gene TRBV15; 7 nucleotides agree with TRBD1. V trimming: 0 bases; J trimming: 12 bases; junction bases outside the gene matches: 2. The CDR3 has 12 amino acids. CDR1 is LNHNV and CDR2 is YYDKDF in the germline V gene (reference sequence). CDR3 DNA: TGTGCCACCAGCAGAGACCAGGGGGTGCAGTTCTTC. Translated: CATSRDQGVQFF.

This sequence joins TRBV9 and TRBJ2-2; a possible D gene is TRBD2 (6 bases). Per germline, CDR1 SGDLS and CDR2 YYNGEE. CDR3 length: 12 residues. Trimming removed 4 bases from V and 6 bases from J, with 7 bases in between. CDR3 residues: CASSSGAGELFF. CDR3 sequence (DNA): TGTGCCAGCAGCTCGGGGGCCGGGGAGCTGTTTTTT.

This chain joins TRBV6-5 and TRBJ1-6, with 7 bases lining up with TRBD1. Germline CDR1 MNHEY, CDR2 SVGAGI. V lost 8 bases to trimming and J lost 10 bases; unmatched junction nucleotides: 14. The CDR3 has 15 amino acids. CDR3 protein: CASRRDQGERSPLHF. The CDR3 nucleotides read TGTGCCAGCCGCCGTGACCAGGGGGAGCGGTCACCCCTCCACTTT.

CDR3 residues: CASSLDDRGNQPQHF. The DNA for the CDR3 is TGTGCCAGCAGCTTAGATGACAGGGGCAATCAGCCCCAGCATTTT. J is TRBJ1-5 and V is TRBV7-6; TRBD1 aligns across 7 bases. The trim removed 1 base at V and 2 bases at J, leaving 2 bases unmatched. The CDR3 contains 15 residues. The V gene's germline CDR1 is SGHVS and CDR2 FNYEAQ.

This clone showed up just a few times. The genes are TRBV4-3 and TRBJ1-4, with D unclear. The CDR3 sequence is 18 residues long. Looked up from germline, CDR1 is LGHNA and CDR2 is YSLEER. V lost 0 bases to trimming and J lost 3 bases, with 17 bases between them. CDR3: CASSQDWAQSRANEKLFF. The CDR3, as DNA: TGCGCCAGCAGCCAAGATTGGGCACAGTCCAGAGCTAATGAAAAACTGTTTTTT.

The genes are TRBV18 and TRBJ1-1; unclear D gene. The CDR3 contains 13 residues. The V end lost 3 bases, the J end lost 4 bases, and 9 bases lay between the germline ends. Germline values: CDR1 KGHSH, CDR2 LQKENI. Here the CDR3 reads CASSPSRGTEAFF. In DNA form, the CDR3 reads TGTGCCAGCTCACCGAGCCGGGGCACTGAAGCTTTCTTT.

This clone was recorded only once. The chain carries TRBV1 and TRBJ1-2. TRBV1 is described as a pseudogene. The CDR3 extends over 13 amino acids. The CDR3 is CTSSHGGIYGYTF. In nucleotides, the CDR3 is TGCACCAGCAGCCACGGCGGAATCTATGGCTACACCTTC.

This chain links TRBV4-2 with TRBJ2-1; D not certain. Trimming cost V 1 base and J 3 bases, with 10 bases left between them. Germline values: CDR1 LGHNA, CDR2 YNFKEQ. CDR3 length: 15 residues. The CDR3 coding sequence is TGTGCCAGCAGCCAAGTTCCTAGTAGCTACAATGAGCAGTTCTTC. Encoded protein: CASSQVPSSYNEQFF.